Sequencing of this T cell receptor (beta chain) was carried out in a study of cytomegalovirus exposure and HLA in healthy donors. Notes on the study in general: Reported findings show TCR beta sequences accurately forecast HLA-A and HLA-B alleles in most subjects. Analysis performed later showed TCR beta chains linked to HLA being more clonally expanded than equally common others.

As for this clone: Its antigen is not known.

Primers for the PCR totalled 60 Vbeta and 13 Jbeta. Clones were sequenced by immunoSEQ multiplex PCR, and TCRdb holds only the in-frame ones, with some missing. The sample yields about 110,000 clones, of which the top ten take up roughly 3.5%. This CDR3 spans 12 amino acids. V lost 4 bases, J lost 4 bases, and 3 bases lay in between. The V gene's germline CDR1 is SGHKS and CDR2 YYEKEE (reference sequence). This chain uses TRBV5-5 with TRBJ1-6; no definite D call. Sequencing input: PBMCs. The sequence came from a man aged 30 to 39 in good health and CMV-seronegative. This chain's CDR3 is CASSLYNSPLHF. The CDR3 bases are TGTGCCAGCAGCCTTTATAATTCACCCCTCCACTTT.